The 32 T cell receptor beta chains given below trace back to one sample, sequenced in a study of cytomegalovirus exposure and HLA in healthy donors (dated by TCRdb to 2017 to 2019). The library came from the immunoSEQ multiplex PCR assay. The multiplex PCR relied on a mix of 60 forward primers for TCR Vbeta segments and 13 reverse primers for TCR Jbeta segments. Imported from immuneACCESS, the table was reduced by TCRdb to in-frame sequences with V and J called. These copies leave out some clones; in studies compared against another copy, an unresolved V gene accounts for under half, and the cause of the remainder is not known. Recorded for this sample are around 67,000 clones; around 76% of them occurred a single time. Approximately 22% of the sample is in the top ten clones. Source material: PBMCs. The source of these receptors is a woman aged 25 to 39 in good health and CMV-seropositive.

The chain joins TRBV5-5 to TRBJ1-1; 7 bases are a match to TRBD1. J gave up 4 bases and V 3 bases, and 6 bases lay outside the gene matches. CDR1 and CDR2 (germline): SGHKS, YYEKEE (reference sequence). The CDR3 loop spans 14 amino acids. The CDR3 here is CASSSRQGVTEAFF. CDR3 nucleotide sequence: TGTGCCAGCAGCTCCCGACAGGGAGTCACTGAAGCTTTCTTT.

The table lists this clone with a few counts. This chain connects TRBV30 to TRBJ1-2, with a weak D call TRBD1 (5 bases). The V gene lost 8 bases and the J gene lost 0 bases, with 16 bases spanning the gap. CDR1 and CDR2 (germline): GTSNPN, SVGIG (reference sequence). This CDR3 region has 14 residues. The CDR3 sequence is CAAIKGNTNYGYTF. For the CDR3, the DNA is TGTGCCGCAATCAAGGGGAATACTAACTATGGCTACACCTTC.

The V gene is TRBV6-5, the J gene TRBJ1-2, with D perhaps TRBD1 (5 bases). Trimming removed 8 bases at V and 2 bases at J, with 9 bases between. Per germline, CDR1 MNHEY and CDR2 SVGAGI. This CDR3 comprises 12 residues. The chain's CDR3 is CASRGLNYGYTF. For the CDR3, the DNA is TGTGCCAGCCGGGGACTGAACTATGGCTACACCTTC.

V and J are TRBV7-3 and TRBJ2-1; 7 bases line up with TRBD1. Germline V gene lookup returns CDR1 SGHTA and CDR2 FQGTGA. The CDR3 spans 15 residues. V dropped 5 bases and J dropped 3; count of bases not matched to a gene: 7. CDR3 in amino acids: CASSPYRDSYNEQFF. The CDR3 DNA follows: TGTGCCAGCAGCCCTTATCGGGACAGCTACAATGAGCAGTTCTTC. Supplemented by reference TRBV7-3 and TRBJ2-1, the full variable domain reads GAGVSQTPSNKVTEKGKYVELRCDPISGHTALYWYRQSLGQGPEFLIYFQGTGAADDSGLPNDRFFAVRPEGSVSTLKIQRTERGDSAVYLCASSPYRDSYNEQFFGPGTRLTVL.

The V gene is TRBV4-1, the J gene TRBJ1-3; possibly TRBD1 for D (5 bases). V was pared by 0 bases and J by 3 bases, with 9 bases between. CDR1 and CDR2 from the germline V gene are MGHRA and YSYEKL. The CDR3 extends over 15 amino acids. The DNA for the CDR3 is TGCGCCAGCAGCCAAGATCCGGGACTTGGAAACACCATATATTTT. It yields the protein CASSQDPGLGNTIYF.

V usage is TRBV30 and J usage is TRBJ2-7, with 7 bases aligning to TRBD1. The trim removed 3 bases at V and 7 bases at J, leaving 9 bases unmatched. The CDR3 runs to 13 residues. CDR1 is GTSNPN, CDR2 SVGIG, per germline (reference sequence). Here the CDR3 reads CAWRVGGFGEQYF. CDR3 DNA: TGTGCCTGGAGGGTAGGGGGCTTTGGGGAGCAGTACTTC.

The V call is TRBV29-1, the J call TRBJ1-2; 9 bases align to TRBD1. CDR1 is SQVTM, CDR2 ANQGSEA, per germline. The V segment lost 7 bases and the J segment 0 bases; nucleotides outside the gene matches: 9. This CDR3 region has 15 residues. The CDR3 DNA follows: TGCAGCGCCTCCGGGACAGGGAACTCTAACTATGGCTACACCTTC. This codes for CSASGTGNSNYGYTF.

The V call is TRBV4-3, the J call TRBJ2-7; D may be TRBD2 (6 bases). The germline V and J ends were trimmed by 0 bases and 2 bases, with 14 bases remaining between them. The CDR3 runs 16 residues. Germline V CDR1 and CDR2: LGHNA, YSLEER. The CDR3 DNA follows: TGCGCCAGCAGCCAAGAGGTGACTAGGGGCGCCTACGAGCAGTACTTC. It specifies CASSQEVTRGAYEQYF.

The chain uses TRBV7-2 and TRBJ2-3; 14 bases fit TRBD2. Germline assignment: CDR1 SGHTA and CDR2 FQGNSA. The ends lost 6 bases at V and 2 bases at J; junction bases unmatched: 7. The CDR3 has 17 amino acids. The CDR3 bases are TGTGCCAGCAGTCCCCGACTAGCGGGAGGGACCACAGATACGCAGTATTTT. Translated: CASSPRLAGGTTDTQYF.

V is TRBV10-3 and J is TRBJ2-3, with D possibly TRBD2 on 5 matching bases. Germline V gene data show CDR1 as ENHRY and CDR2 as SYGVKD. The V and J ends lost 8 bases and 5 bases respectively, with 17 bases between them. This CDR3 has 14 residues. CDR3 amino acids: CAIGWTGFGDTQYF. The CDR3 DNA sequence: TGTGCCATCGGTTGGACTGGCTTCGGAGATACGCAGTATTTT.

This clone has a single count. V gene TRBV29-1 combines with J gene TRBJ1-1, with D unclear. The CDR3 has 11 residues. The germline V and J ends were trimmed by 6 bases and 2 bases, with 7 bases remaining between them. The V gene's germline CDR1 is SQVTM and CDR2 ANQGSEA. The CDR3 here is CSVDSNTEAFF. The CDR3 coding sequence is TGCAGCGTCGATAGTAACACTGAAGCTTTCTTT.

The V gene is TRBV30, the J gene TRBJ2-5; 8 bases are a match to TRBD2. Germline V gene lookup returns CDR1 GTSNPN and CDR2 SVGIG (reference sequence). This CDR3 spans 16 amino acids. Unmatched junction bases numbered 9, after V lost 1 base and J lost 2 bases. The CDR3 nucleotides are TGTGCCTGGAGTGGGGGAAGCGGGAGCGGGCAAGAGACCCAGTACTTC. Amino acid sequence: CAWSGGSGSGQETQYF.

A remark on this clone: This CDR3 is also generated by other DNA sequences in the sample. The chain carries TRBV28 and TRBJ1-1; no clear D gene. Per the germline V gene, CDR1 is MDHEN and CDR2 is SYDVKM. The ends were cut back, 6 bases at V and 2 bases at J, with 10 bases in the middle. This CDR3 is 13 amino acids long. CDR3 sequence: CASSAAGNTEAFF. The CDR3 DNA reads TGTGCCAGCAGCGCTGCAGGAAACACTGAAGCTTTCTTT.

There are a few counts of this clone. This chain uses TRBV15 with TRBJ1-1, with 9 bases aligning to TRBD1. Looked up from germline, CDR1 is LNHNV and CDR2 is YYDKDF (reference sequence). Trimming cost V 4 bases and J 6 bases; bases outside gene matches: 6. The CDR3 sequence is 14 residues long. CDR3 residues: CATSNRQGVAEAFF. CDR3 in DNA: TGTGCCACCAGCAATCGACAGGGGGTCGCTGAAGCTTTCTTT.

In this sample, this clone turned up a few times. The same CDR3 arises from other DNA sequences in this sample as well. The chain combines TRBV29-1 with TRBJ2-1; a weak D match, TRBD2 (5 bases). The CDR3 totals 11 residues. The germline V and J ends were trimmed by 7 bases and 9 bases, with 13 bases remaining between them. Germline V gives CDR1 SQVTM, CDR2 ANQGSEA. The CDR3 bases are TGCAGCGCCACTAGGATCGGTGAGCAGTTCTTC. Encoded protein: CSATRIGEQFF.

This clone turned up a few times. CDR3 nucleotides: TGTGCCAGCAGCCGGGACAGGAGCTCCTACGAGCAGTACTTC. Amino acid sequence: CASSRDRSSYEQYF. V and J are TRBV9 and TRBJ2-7; 8 nucleotides agree with TRBD1. V was clipped by 4 bases and J by 0 bases; unmatched bases: 3. The length of the CDR3 is 14 residues. Per the germline V gene, CDR1 is SGDLS and CDR2 is YYNGEE. The whole variable domain, remainder taken from reference TRBV9 and TRBJ2-7, is DSGVTQTPKHLITATGQRVTLRCSPRSGDLSVYWYQQSLDQGLQFLIQYYNGEERAKGNILERFSAQQFPDLHSELNLSSLELGDSALYFCASSRDRSSYEQYFGPGTRLTVT.

CDR3 residues: CSVMDINTEAFF. The CDR3 nucleotides read TGCAGCGTTATGGACATTAACACTGAAGCTTTCTTT. The chain is built from TRBV29-1 and TRBJ1-1; TRBD1 might be the D (5 bases). V lost 5 bases and J 2 bases, leaving 9 bases between the germline ends. The CDR3 totals 12 residues. Germline V gene sequence: CDR1 SQVTM, CDR2 ANQGSEA.

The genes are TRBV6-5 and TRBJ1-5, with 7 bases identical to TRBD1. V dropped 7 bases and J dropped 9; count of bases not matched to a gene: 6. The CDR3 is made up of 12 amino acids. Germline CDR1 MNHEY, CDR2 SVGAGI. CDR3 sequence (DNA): TGTGCCAGCAACAGGGGACAAGGGCCCCAGCATTTT. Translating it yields CASNRGQGPQHF.

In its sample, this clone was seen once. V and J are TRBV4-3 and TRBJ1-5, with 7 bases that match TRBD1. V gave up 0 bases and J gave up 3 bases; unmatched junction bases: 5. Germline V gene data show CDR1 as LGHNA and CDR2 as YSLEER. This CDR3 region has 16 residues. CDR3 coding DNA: TGCGCCAGCAGCCAAGATCTGGGACAGCTCAATCAGCCCCAGCATTTT. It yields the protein CASSQDLGQLNQPQHF.

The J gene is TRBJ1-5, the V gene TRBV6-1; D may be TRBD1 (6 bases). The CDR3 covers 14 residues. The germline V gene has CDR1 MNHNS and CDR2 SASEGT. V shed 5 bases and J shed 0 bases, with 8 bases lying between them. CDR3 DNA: TGTGCCAGCAGTTGGACAGATAGCAATCAGCCCCAGCATTTT. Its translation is CASSWTDSNQPQHF.

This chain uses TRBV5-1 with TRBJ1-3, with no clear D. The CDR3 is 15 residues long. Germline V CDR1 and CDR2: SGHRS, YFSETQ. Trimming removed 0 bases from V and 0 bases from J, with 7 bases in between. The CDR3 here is CASSLDLSSGNTIYF. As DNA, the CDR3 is TGCGCCAGCAGCTTGGATCTCAGCTCTGGAAACACCATATATTTT. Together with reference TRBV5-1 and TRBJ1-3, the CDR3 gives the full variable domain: KAGVTQTPRYLIKTRGQQVTLSCSPISGHRSVSWYQQTPGQGLQFLFEYFSETQRNKGNFPGRFSGRQFSNSRSEMNVSTLELGDSALYLCASSLDLSSGNTIYFGEGSWLTVV.

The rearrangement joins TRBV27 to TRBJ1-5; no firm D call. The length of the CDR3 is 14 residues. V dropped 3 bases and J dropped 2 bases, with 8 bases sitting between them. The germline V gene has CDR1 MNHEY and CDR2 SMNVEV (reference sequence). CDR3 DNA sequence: TGTGCCAGCAGTTTCGTCGGAGGCAATCAGCCCCAGCATTTT. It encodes CASSFVGGNQPQHF.

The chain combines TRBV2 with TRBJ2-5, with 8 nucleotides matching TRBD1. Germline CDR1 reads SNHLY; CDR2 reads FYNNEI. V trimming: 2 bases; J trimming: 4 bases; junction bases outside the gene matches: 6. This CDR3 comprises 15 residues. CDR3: CASSEPQGARETQYF. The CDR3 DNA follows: TGTGCCAGCAGTGAACCCCAGGGGGCGAGAGAGACCCAGTACTTC.

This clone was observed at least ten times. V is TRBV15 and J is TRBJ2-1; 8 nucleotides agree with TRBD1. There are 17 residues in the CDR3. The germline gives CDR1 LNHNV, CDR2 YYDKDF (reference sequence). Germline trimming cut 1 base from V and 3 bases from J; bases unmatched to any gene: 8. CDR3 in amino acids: CATSRGLGQGGYNEQFF. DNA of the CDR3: TGTGCCACCAGCAGAGGGTTAGGACAGGGAGGCTACAATGAGCAGTTCTTC.

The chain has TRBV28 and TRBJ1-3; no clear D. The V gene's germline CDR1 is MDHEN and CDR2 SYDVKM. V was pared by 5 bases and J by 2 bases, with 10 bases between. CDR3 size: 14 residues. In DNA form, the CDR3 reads TGTGCCAGCAGTCCCCCTATGGCTGGAAACACCATATATTTT. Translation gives CASSPPMAGNTIYF.

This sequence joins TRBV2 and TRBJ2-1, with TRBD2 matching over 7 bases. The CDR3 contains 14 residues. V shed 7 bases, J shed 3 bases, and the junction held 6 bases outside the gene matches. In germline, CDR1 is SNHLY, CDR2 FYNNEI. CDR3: CASMVSGLYNEQFF. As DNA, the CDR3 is TGTGCCAGCATGGTTAGCGGGCTCTACAATGAGCAGTTCTTC.

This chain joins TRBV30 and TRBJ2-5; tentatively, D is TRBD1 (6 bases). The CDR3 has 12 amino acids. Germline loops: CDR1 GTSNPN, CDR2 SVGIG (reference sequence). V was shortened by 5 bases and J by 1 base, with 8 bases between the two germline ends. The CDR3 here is CAWADSQETQYF. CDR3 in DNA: TGTGCCTGGGCGGACAGCCAAGAGACCCAGTACTTC.

The CDR3: CASSPRTGYGTEAFF. The CDR3, as DNA: TGTGCCAGCAGCCCCAGGACAGGGTATGGCACTGAAGCTTTCTTT. The J gene is TRBJ1-1, the V gene TRBV7-2, with 8 bases fitting TRBD1. CDR1 SGHTA and CDR2 FQGNSA come from the germline V gene. CDR3 size: 15 residues. J lost 4 bases, V lost 5 bases, and 9 bases had no gene match.

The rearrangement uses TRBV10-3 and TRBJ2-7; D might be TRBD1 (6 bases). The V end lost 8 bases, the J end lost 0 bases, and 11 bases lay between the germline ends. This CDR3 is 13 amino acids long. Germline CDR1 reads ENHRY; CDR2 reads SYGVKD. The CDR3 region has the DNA TGTGCCATCCTTAGGGACAACTCCTACGAGCAGTACTTC. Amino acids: CAILRDNSYEQYF.

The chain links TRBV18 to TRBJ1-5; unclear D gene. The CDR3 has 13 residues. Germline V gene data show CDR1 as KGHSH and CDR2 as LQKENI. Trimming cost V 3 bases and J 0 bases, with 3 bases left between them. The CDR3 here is CASSPSSNQPQHF. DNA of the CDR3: TGTGCCAGCTCACCTAGTAGCAATCAGCCCCAGCATTTT.

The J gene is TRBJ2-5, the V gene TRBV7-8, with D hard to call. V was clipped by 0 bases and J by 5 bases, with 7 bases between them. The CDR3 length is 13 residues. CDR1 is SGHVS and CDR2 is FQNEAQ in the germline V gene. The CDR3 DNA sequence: TGTGCCAGCAGCTTAGCAAGTCGGGAGACCCAGTACTTC. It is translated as CASSLASRETQYF.

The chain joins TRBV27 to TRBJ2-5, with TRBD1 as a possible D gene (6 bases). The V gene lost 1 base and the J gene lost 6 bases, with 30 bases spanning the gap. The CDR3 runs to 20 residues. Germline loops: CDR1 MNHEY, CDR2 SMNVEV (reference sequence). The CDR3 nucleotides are TGTGCCAGCAGTTTATTGGGGGCGTGGGCCCGGGACGCCCCTAGGAAGACCCAGTACTTC. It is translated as CASSLLGAWARDAPRKTQYF.